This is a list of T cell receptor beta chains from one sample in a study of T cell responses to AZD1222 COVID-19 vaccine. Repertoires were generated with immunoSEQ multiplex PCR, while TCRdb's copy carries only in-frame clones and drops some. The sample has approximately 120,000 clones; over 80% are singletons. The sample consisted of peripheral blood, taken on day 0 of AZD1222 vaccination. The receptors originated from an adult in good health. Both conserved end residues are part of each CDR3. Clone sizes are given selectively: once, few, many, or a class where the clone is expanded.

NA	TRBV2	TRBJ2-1	CASSEDRVGSNEQFF
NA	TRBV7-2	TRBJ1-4	CASSFARDRGEKLFF
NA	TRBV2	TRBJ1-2	CASRPDRSNYGYTF
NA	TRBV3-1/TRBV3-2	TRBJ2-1	CASSEDGIQTNEQFF
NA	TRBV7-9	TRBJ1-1	CASSLGGEDTEAFF
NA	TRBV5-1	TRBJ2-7	CASSVVGQEREQYF
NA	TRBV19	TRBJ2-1	CASSIEKGRGEDEQFF
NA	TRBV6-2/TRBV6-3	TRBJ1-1	CASSYRQMNTEAFF
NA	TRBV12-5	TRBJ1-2	CAIGGGTGNFVSGYTF
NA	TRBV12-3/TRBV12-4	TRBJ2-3	CASSLSGTDTQYF
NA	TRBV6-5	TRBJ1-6	CASSLGTANSPLHF
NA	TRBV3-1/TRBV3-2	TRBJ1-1	CASTSARAGGTEAFF
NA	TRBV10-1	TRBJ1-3	CASSETEGNTIYF
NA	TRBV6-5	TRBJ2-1	CASSYGINEQFF
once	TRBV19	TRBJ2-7	CASSFSASAYEQYF
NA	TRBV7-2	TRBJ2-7	CASSLSRRSSYEQYF
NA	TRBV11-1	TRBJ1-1	CASGIQGGNTEAFF
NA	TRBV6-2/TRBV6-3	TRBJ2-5	CASSRAQSETQYF
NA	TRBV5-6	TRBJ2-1	CASSLSRTGVLNEQFF
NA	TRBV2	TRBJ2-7	CASSAQGASGEQYF
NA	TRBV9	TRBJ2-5	CASSVGQVSETQYF
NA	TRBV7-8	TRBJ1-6	CASSLDTYTNNSPLHF
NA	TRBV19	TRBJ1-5	CASSPDLNQPQHF
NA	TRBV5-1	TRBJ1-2	CASSSGDRFYGYTF